The 18 T cell receptor beta chains listed next were all sequenced from one sample in a study of blood T cell repertoires in COVID-19. Assay used: immunoSEQ multiplex PCR; TCRdb lists only in-frame clones, some missing. Of 120,000 to 150,000 clones in the sample, almost 90% are singletons; the top ten hold under 12%. The sequenced sample was peripheral blood. The receptors come from a man aged 45-60 years with active or convalescent COVID-19.

The V gene is TRBV6-5, the J gene TRBJ2-2; 10 nucleotides line up with TRBD2. This CDR3 has 15 residues. Germline-derived CDR1 and CDR2 are MNHEY and SVGAGI. V was clipped by 5 bases and J by 3 bases; unmatched bases: 3. CDR3 DNA sequence: TGTGCCAGCAGTCCGAGCGGGAGGGACACCGGGGAGCTGTTTTTT. Protein sequence: CASSPSGRDTGELFF.

This chain joins TRBV9 and TRBJ1-1, with 11 nucleotides matching TRBD1. This CDR3 comprises 15 residues. Germline-derived CDR1 and CDR2 are SGDLS and YYNGEE. V lost 3 bases and J lost 6; bases outside the gene matches: 7. The CDR3: CASSATWTGGSEAFF. CDR3 nucleotides: TGTGCCAGCAGCGCGACTTGGACAGGGGGCTCTGAAGCTTTCTTT.

The genes are TRBV11-3 and TRBJ2-3, with a possible D match to TRBD1 (5 bases). Germline-derived CDR1 and CDR2 are SGHNT and YENEEA. The V end lost 0 bases, the J end lost 3 bases, and 13 bases lay between the germline ends. The CDR3 totals 16 residues. The CDR3 sequence is CASSLEGRAATDTQYF. CDR3 DNA: TGTGCCAGCAGCTTAGAAGGCAGGGCAGCTACAGATACGCAGTATTTT.

The CDR3 here is CASSPGGALEQFF. The CDR3 coding sequence is TGTGCCAGCAGCCCGGGGGGGGCGCTTGAGCAGTTCTTC. The chain employs TRBV7-3 and TRBJ2-1; the match to TRBD2 covers 8 bases. This CDR3 has 13 amino acids. From germline, CDR1 is SGHTA and CDR2 FQGTGA. V lost 5 bases, J lost 9 bases, and 6 bases stayed unmatched.

The chain is built from TRBV6-5 and TRBJ1-2; TRBD1 is a possible D gene (5 bases). Germline V CDR1 and CDR2: MNHEY, SVGAGI. This CDR3 has 14 residues. Trimming removed 2 bases at V and 8 bases at J, with 15 bases between. In DNA, the CDR3 is TGTGCCAGCAGTTACCGTCGGGGGAGTATCGGCTACACCTTC. It is translated as CASSYRRGSIGYTF.

This sequence joins TRBV5-4 and TRBJ2-7; 9 bases align to TRBD1. From germline, CDR1 is SGHNT and CDR2 YYREEE (reference sequence). Germline trimming cut 6 bases from V and 5 bases from J; bases unmatched to any gene: 9. This CDR3 has 14 amino acids. The CDR3 spells CASTSRDRVDEQYF. For the CDR3, the DNA is TGTGCCAGCACCTCCCGGGACAGGGTCGACGAGCAGTACTTC. The complete variable domain, with remaining parts taken from reference TRBV5-4 and TRBJ2-7, reads ETGVTQSPTHLIKTRGQQVTLRCSSQSGHNTVSWYQQALGQGPQFIFQYYREEENGRGNFPPRFSGLQFPNYSSELNVNALELDDSALYLCASTSRDRVDEQYFGPGTRLTVT.

This clone appeared once. The rearrangement joins TRBV7-8 to TRBJ2-5; D is unclear. CDR1 and CDR2 from the germline V gene are SGHVS and FQNEAQ. V was cut by 6 bases and J by 5 bases, with 13 bases left in between. This CDR3 has 13 residues. Here the CDR3 DNA reads TGTGCCAGCAGGGGCGATAGTTCGGAGACCCAGTACTTC. Amino acid sequence: CASRGDSSETQYF.

This chain links TRBV19 with TRBJ2-7; 8 bases agree with TRBD1. Per the germline V gene, CDR1 is LNHDA and CDR2 is SQIVND (reference sequence). Losses at the gene ends were 8 bases for V and 6 bases for J; bases not matched to a gene: 9. The CDR3 spans 13 residues. CDR3 in amino acids: CASAEQGATEQYF. CDR3 DNA sequence: TGTGCCAGTGCGGAGCAGGGGGCTACCGAGCAGTACTTC. Variable domain in full (rest from reference TRBV19 and TRBJ2-7): DGGITQSPKYLFRKEGQNVTLSCEQNLNHDAMYWYRQDPGQGLRLIYYSQIVNDFQKGDIAEGYSVSREKKESFPLTVTSAQKNPTAFYLCASAEQGATEQYFGPGTRLTVT.

As to this clone: The same CDR3 is also encoded by other DNA sequences in this sample. The rearrangement joins TRBV11-2 to TRBJ1-5; the D gene is possibly TRBD1 (6 bases). V was cut by 1 base and J by 4 bases, with 8 bases left in between. The CDR3 spans 14 residues. CDR1 and CDR2 (germline): SGHAT, FQNNGV. The CDR3 reads CASSLGTVNQPQHF. Here the CDR3 DNA reads TGTGCCAGCAGCTTAGGGACAGTTAATCAGCCCCAGCATTTT.

The V gene is TRBV19, the J gene TRBJ2-1; D possibly corresponds to TRBD2 (5 bases). This CDR3 has 12 amino acids. Per the germline V gene, CDR1 is LNHDA and CDR2 is SQIVND (reference sequence). Trimming shortened V by 3 bases and J by 9 bases, and 9 bases separated the two germline ends. The DNA for the CDR3 is TGTGCCAGTAGTATTGGCGGAGGTGAGCAGTTCTTC. As protein: CASSIGGGEQFF.

This chain connects TRBV6-5 to TRBJ2-1, with TRBD1 matching 10 bases. This CDR3 region has 15 residues. Germline CDR1 reads MNHEY; CDR2 reads SVGAGI. Losses at the gene ends were 4 bases for V and 10 bases for J; bases not matched to a gene: 10. For the CDR3, the DNA is TGTGCCAGCAGTTTCCTCGGGACAGGGGCCCGCGAGCAGTTCTTC. It yields the protein CASSFLGTGAREQFF.

The gene calls are TRBV9 and TRBJ1-2; 9 bases fit TRBD1. CDR1 is SGDLS, CDR2 YYNGEE, per germline. V lost 3 bases, J lost 0 bases, and 9 bases stayed unmatched. CDR3 size: 17 residues. The CDR3 nucleotides are TGTGCCAGCAGCGAGCCGGACAGGGGAGTTCCTAACTATGGCTACACCTTC. This sequence encodes CASSEPDRGVPNYGYTF.

J is TRBJ2-1 and V is TRBV20-1; D gene ambiguous. Trimming removed 3 bases from V and 3 bases from J, with 12 bases in between. Germline V gene data show CDR1 as DFQATT and CDR2 as SNEGSKA (reference sequence). The CDR3 length is 14 residues. CDR3 sequence: CSASYLNSYNEQFF. The CDR3 DNA is TGCAGTGCTAGTTACCTAAATAGCTACAATGAGCAGTTCTTC.

The rearrangement links TRBV30 to TRBJ1-6; tentatively, D is TRBD1 (5 bases). Germline CDR1 GTSNPN, CDR2 SVGIG (reference sequence). V shed 2 bases and J shed 7 bases, with 15 bases lying between them. There are 15 residues in the CDR3. The CDR3 sequence: CAWSRRTRANSPLHF. The DNA for the CDR3 is TGTGCCTGGAGTCGTCGGACACGGGCCAATTCACCCCTCCACTTT.

This chain links TRBV28 with TRBJ2-7, with 8 bases aligning to TRBD1. Germline V gene sequence: CDR1 MDHEN, CDR2 SYDVKM. The junction had 7 bases not matched to a gene; V was cut back by 7 bases and J by 5 bases. The CDR3 contains 13 residues. In nucleotides, the CDR3 is TGTGCCAGCAAGAGGCAGGGGGCCCACGAGCAGTACTTC. Protein sequence: CASKRQGAHEQYF. Complete variable domain (other parts from reference TRBV28 and TRBJ2-7): DVKVTQSSRYLVKRTGEKVFLECVQDMDHENMFWYRQDPGLGLRLIYFSYDVKMKEKGDIPEGYSVSREKKERFSLILESASTNQTSMYLCASKRQGAHEQYFGPGTRLTVT.

This chain uses TRBV7-4 with TRBJ1-5; TRBD1 agrees at 9 bases. Per germline, CDR1 SGHVT and CDR2 SQSDAQ. The trim removed 5 bases at V and 5 bases at J, leaving 7 bases unmatched. The CDR3 is 15 residues long. The CDR3 region is CASSPDRGWDQPQHF. The CDR3 DNA sequence: TGTGCCAGCAGCCCGGACAGGGGATGGGATCAGCCCCAGCATTTT.

V gene TRBV30 combines with J gene TRBJ1-3; D unclear. Per germline, CDR1 GTSNPN and CDR2 SVGIG (reference sequence). The V and J ends lost 1 base and 2 bases respectively, with 12 bases between them. The CDR3 runs 15 residues. This CDR3 is CAWSASYAPGNTIYF. CDR3 DNA: TGTGCCTGGAGTGCATCCTACGCTCCTGGAAACACCATATATTTT.

The chain uses TRBV4-3 and TRBJ2-5, with a possible D match to TRBD2 (5 bases). Germline CDR1 LGHNA, CDR2 YSLEER. The CDR3 runs to 17 residues. The V end was cut by 0 bases, the J end by 0 bases, with 14 bases between. The CDR3 bases are TGCGCCAGCAGCCAAGAGGTGGGAGTGGGCTACCAAGAGACCCAGTACTTC. Its protein product is CASSQEVGVGYQETQYF.